The 4 T cell receptor beta chains given below trace back to one sample, sequenced in a study of cytomegalovirus exposure and HLA in healthy donors. The primer mix had 60 Vbeta and 13 Jbeta primers. Sequencing was performed with immunoSEQ multiplex PCR; in TCRdb, only in-frame clones are kept and a portion is missing. The sample contains roughly 180,000 clones, approximately 80% of which appear only once. The sample taken for sequencing was PBMCs. Receptors originate from a male donor in good health and CMV-seronegative.

This chain connects TRBV27 to TRBJ2-7; tentatively, D is TRBD1 (6 bases). Trimming took 4 bases from V and 3 from J, leaving 13 bases between them. This CDR3 comprises 14 residues. Germline values: CDR1 MNHEY, CDR2 SMNVEV (reference sequence). This chain's CDR3 is CASSSGVSVYEQYF. The CDR3 region has the DNA TGTGCCAGCAGTTCAGGGGTTAGCGTCTACGAGCAGTACTTC.

The V call is TRBV5-6, the J call TRBJ2-5, with D uncertain. Germline-derived CDR1 and CDR2 are SGHDT and YYEEEE. Trimming cost V 1 base and J 0 bases, with 7 bases left between them. The CDR3 contains 14 residues. The CDR3 loop is CASSLLADQETQYF. The DNA for the CDR3 is TGTGCCAGCAGCTTGCTGGCGGACCAAGAGACCCAGTACTTC. The variable domain in full, with the rest retrieved from reference TRBV5-6 and TRBJ2-5, is DAGVTQSPTHLIKTRGQQVTLRCSPKSGHDTVSWYQQALGQGPQFIFQYYEEEERQRGNFPDRFSGHQFPNYSSELNVNALLLGDSALYLCASSLLADQETQYFGPGTRLLVL.

The J gene is TRBJ2-2, the V gene TRBV5-1; 15 bases line up with TRBD2. Trimming removed 0 bases from V and 7 bases from J; junction bases left unmatched: 10. Germline assignment: CDR1 SGHRS and CDR2 YFSETQ. This CDR3 has 19 amino acids. DNA for the CDR3: TGCGCCAGCAGCTTGGCCCTCCGGACTAGCGGGAGGGCCAGCGGGGAGCTGTTTTTT. It codes for CASSLALRTSGRASGELFF.

V gene TRBV5-1 combines with J gene TRBJ2-1; TRBD1 matches 7 bases. Per the germline V gene, CDR1 is SGHRS and CDR2 is YFSETQ. The CDR3 loop spans 14 amino acids. V was pared by 4 bases and J by 3 bases, with 4 bases of the junction left unmatched. The CDR3 DNA reads as TGCGCCAGCAGCCCCTCAGGGGGCTACAATGAGCAGTTCTTC. This gives the protein CASSPSGGYNEQFF.